This TCR beta chain was sequenced during a study of CD4 T cells in relation to SARS-CoV-2 and coronaviruses (dated by TCRdb to the early 2020s). Background for the entire study: Patient-derived lymphoblastoid cell lines were used to map the HLA restriction of shared crossreactive spike epitopes. At the level of individual TCR clonotypes, the study evaluated whether memory CD4+ T cells crossreact between the spike proteins of SARS-CoV-2 and those of common cold coronaviruses. The Adaptive Biotechnologies TCR-sequencing kit was used to sequence samples from a few pre-COVID donors and the naive versus memory experiments, whereas other data were Illumina-based. A different, Illumina-based TCR-beta assay was used to sequence expansion assays from other donors in the study.

In the case of this clone: Its antigen remains undetermined. No much larger clone is present one base from it, and per-base qualities are unavailable.

Trimmed from V: 2 bases; trimmed from J: 5 bases; junction bases lacking a gene match: 9. CDR1 and CDR2 are read off the germline V gene as SGDLS and YYNGEE. The CDR3 has 16 amino acids, counting the end cysteine and phenylalanine. Solely the CDR3 DNA is kept, with 48 bases framed from the first base. CD4+ T cells from unexposed donors were collected before the COVID-19 pandemic (2011-2018). Naive and memory CD4+ T cells were separated from cryopreserved PBMCs through CD4 enrichment, which was followed by EasySep naive CD4+ T cell enrichment. The leukapheresis product used for the unexposed donors was purchased from a commercial source. Ficoll-Paque PLUS gradient centrifugation was used to isolate PBMCs from leukapheresis product or whole blood. PBMCs were either used fresh in the expansion assay or cryopreserved at -140 degrees C. The QIAamp Micro DNA Kit was used to extract genomic DNA from the CD4+ T cells.

DNA from uncultured naive and memory CD4+ T cells underwent immunoSEQ TCR-beta sequencing at deep resolution. The study's processing was this. Preprocessing removed nonproductive sequences and CDR3s not starting with C, not ending with F or W, or shorter than 7 amino acids. Cultured and uncultured naive and memory CD4+ repertoires were searched for previously identified spike- and CEF-reactive CDR3s. CDR3 homology was quantified as pairwise Levenshtein distance, calculated with the stringdist R package after three terminal residues were trimmed from each end. TCRdb holds this immuneACCESS table with in-frame rearrangements only. Some clones are missing; in checked studies, unresolved V genes explain under half, and the rest has no known cause. That table gives V, J and clone size, and the DNA gave D and trimming. This sample lists tens of thousands of clones; 75% to 90% were detected once. More than 1.1% of the sample is held by the ten biggest clonotypes.

The paper's findings and limits, for the study overall: Sequencing of naive versus memory cells indicated that the assay detects memory recall responses, not primary responses primed during culture. Compared with monoreactive clones, crossreactive clones had significantly weaker SARS-CoV-2-driven expansion, a result consistent with antigenic imprinting. Pre-pandemic and post-infection samples were not both contributed by any donor, so tracing of the source of pre-existing responses was limited. Memory CD4+ clonotypes crossrecognizing SARS-CoV-2 and at least one common cold coronavirus spike were found in around 71% of donors. The study was constrained by small numbers of patients and of tested TCRs. Crossreactivity analysis was centred on spike protein, so crossreactivity against other viral proteins was not assessed.

The chain is assembled from TRBV9 and TRBJ2-5, with 10 junctional bases fitting TRBD1. The sample taken for sequencing was memory CD4+ T cells from PBMCs. The meaning of the sample's cell subset or site label: memory (non-naive) CD4+ T cells. This sequence was found in a human donor in good health. The DNA sequence is TGTGCCAGCAGCGTCGGACAGGGGGGGAGCATGGAGACCCAGTACTTC. Its translation is CASSVGQGGSMETQYF.